The T cell receptor (beta chain) under discussion was sequenced for a study of blood T cell repertoires in COVID-19. Study in general: Collection of acute and convalescent COVID-19 samples took place in the United States, Italy and Spain.

The method was immunoSEQ multiplex PCR; TCRdb's version includes in-frame clones alone and lacks a portion of them. Of some 110,000 clones listed, approximately 85% are singletons. V was trimmed by 6 bases and J by 7 bases, leaving 19 bases between them. Germline V gene data show CDR1 as MNHEY and CDR2 as SVGEGT. This CDR3 region has 14 residues. Material: peripheral blood. This clonotype originated in a human donor in a cohort sampled during active COVID-19. The rearrangement links TRBV6-2 or TRBV6-3 to TRBJ2-7; D is possibly TRBD2 (6 bases). CDR3 in amino acids: CASSDGTVKWEQYF. As DNA, the CDR3 is TGTGCCAGCAGCGACGGGACTGTAAAGTGGGAGCAGTACTTC.